This T cell receptor beta chain was found in a study of shared clonotypes between healthy human individuals. The overall study: Per donor, CD8 memory used one plate, CD8 naive used two, CD4 memory used three and CD4 naive used three.

The V gene's germline CDR1 is SQVTM and CDR2 ANQGSEA. V lost 7 bases, J lost 2 bases, and 9 bases stayed unmatched. The CDR3 has 14 amino acids. The assay ran at deep level. Assay: immunoSEQ multiplex PCR; the TCRdb copy retains only in-frame clones and omits some. The sample consists of 630,000 or so clones, about 98% of them appearing once. Naive CD8 isolation took CD45RO-negative cells positively selected for CCR7 and excluded terminally differentiated effector memory CD45RA+ cells. The clonotype was recovered from a man aged 30-40 years in good health. The chain is built from TRBV29-1 and TRBJ2-7; 9 bases map to TRBD2. Sequencing was performed on naive CD8+ T cells sorted from blood. CDR3 residues: CSASGSGGPYEQYF. The CDR3, as DNA: TGCAGCGCCTCGGGTAGCGGGGGTCCCTACGAGCAGTACTTC.